This TCR beta chain was captured by sequencing in a study of T-cell memory formation after mild COVID-19 (dated by TCRdb to the early 2020s). Turning to the overall study: TCR sequence clusters from the two donors were found to be largely donor specific. In two donors, T-cell clones that expanded and contracted after mild COVID-19 were followed by sequencing TCRalpha and TCRbeta repertoires longitudinally. Two young, previously healthy adult volunteers made up the cohort, one male and one female.

The paper's findings and limits, for the study overall: Contracting CD4+ clones were found mainly in CM and EM memory subsets, while CD8+ clones were enriched in EMRA. The study covered only two mild cases, and larger cohorts including severe cases with pre-infection samples were considered necessary. Some responding clones were detected in pre-infection memory, suggesting pre-existing cross-reactive memory T cells joined the SARS-CoV-2 response. The second-wave clones that peaked on day 37 were not confirmed to be SARS-CoV-2 specific. From day 15 to 85, contracting clones showed balanced CD4/CD8 phenotypes, whereas a second wave of clones that expanded from day 15 to 37 leaned towards CD4+.

This clonotype showed up just a few times. Its antigen remains undetermined. Base qualities were left out, and no much larger clone turns up one base away. For CDR1 and CDR2, the germline V gene lists SGHDT and YYEEEE. V loses 2 bases, J loses 1 base, and the germline ends lie 7 bases apart. Inclusive of the bounding cysteine and phenylalanine, the CDR3 is 14 residues long. The entry retains the CDR3 DNA only, 42 bases that are in frame from base 1. TCRdb records Illumina NovaSeq 6000 as the sequencer. TCRalpha and TCRbeta cDNA libraries were built by 5'RACE with constant-segment primers, adding sample barcodes and unique molecular identifiers. RNA was extracted from every sample with Trizol reagent. Library amplification was performed in two PCR steps, and a second sample barcode and Illumina TruSeq adapters were introduced in the second step. Libraries were sequenced on an Illumina NovaSeq with 2 x 150 bp paired-end reads. Per the original workflow: Demultiplexing of reads and collapsing into UMI-guided consensus sequences were performed with migec v1.2.7. Using mixcr v2.1.11, UMI consensuses were aligned to TRA and TRB V and J templates and then assembled into clonotypes. A clonotype was counted as expanded or contracted only if both edgeR and NoisET called the change significant, with noise models trained on biological replicates. For edgeR calls, the thresholds were a false discovery rate-adjusted p below 0.01 and a log2 fold-change of 1. As an exploratory analysis of dynamics, max-normalized trajectories of the 1000 most abundant clonotypes were examined with PCA combined with hierarchical clustering. The CD4 or CD8 phenotype of responding clones was assigned using the separately sequenced CD4+ and CD8+ repertoires. TCRdb applied fastp at Q25 and MiXCR to the public reads, then kept only in-frame beta chains. CDR3 protein sequences are deduplicated, and each keeps its most common genes and DNA. The V and J calls and clone size are TCRdb's, not the authors'. This sample lists about 430,000 distinct CDR3 sequences; roughly 24% were detected once. The ten largest clones capture 7% to 9.5% of the sample.

PBMCs were isolated by Ficoll-Paque density gradient centrifugation. The sequenced material came from PBMCs or a T cell subset sorted from them (not recorded which). The sequence joins TRBV5-6 to TRBJ2-1, and the D gene may be TRBD1, 6 bases matching. The receptor was isolated from an adult woman who had mild COVID-19 (a few samples of this study predate the infection). The sample titles of this study are shuffled in the database, so cell type and time point are left out; the donor was told from shared clones. At the DNA level, the sequence is TGTGCCAGCAGCTTCAGGGGTTCCTACAATGAGCAGTTCTTC. Its protein reads: CASSFRGSYNEQFF.